This T cell receptor (beta chain) is drawn from a study of blood T cell repertoires in COVID-19. About the research overall: Samples of COVID-19 (acute and convalescent) were obtained from the United States, Italy and Spain. The cDNA or gDNA used as material had been derived from T cells, B-cell-depleted T cells, or PBMCs.

Authors' data handling: Reference gene primers were amplified, and this amplification served to estimate nucleated cell counts. Data came from immunoSEQ multiplex PCR; TCRdb stores just in-frame clones and leaves some out. The DNA was the basis for D and trimming; V, J and clone size are from that table. This repertoire shows about 110,000 clones, around four fifths found once; its top ten account for about 4.3%. The germline V gene has CDR1 SNHLY and CDR2 FYNNEI. This CDR3 is 15 amino acids long. With V trimmed by 5 bases and J by 2 bases, 6 bases remained unmatched. Input material: peripheral blood. This TCR was sampled from a man between 65 and 79 years old with acute or convalescent COVID-19. This sequence joins TRBV2 and TRBJ1-3, with TRBD1 identical over 7 bases. In nucleotides, the CDR3 is TGTGCCAGCAGTTCTCGACAGGGAGCTGGAAACACCATATATTTT. It codes for CASSSRQGAGNTIYF.